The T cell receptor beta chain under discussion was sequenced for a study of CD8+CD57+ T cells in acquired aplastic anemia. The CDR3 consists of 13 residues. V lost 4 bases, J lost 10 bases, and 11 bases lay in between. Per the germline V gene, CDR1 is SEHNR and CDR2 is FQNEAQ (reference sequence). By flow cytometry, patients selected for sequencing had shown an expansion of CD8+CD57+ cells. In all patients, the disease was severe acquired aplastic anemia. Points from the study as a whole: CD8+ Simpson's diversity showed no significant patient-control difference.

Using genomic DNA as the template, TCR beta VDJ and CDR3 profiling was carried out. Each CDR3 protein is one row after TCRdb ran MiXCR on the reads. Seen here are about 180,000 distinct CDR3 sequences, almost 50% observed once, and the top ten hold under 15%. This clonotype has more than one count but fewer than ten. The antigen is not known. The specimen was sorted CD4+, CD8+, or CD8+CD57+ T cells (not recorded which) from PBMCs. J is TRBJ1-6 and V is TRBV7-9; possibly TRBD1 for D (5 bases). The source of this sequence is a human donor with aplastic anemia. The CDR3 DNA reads TGTGCCAGCAGCTGGGGACGATACTCACCCCTCCACTTT. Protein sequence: CASSWGRYSPLHF.